The T cell receptor beta chain under discussion was sequenced for a study of CD8+ T cells in alopecia areata. Whole-study context: Among treated patients, oral tofacitinib was administered at 5 to 10 mg twice daily. Severity among treated patients was scored by the percentage of scalp area affected. Study-level points and caveats: Tofacitinib significantly decreased scalp clonality and expanded CD8+ clones among top 100.

cDNA reverse transcribed from extracted RNA served as the sequencing template. Data came from immunoSEQ multiplex PCR; TCRdb stores just in-frame clones and leaves some out. The sample shows about 210,000 clones, more than 55% of them seen only once. Stated treatment: oral pan-JAK inhibitor, 5-10 mg twice daily. The germline gives CDR1 WNHNN, CDR2 SYGVQD (reference sequence). V was clipped by 1 base and J by 11 bases, with 33 bases between them. The CDR3 length is 19 residues. In the case of this clone: What it recognizes is unknown.

This receptor was obtained from a human donor with alopecia areata. Sequenced material: CD4+ T cells sorted from blood, taken at week 44, from a patient treated with tofacitinib. The chain uses TRBV10-1 and TRBJ2-7; D might be TRBD1 (6 bases). CDR3 in amino acids: CASSEYLKLLGTRPKIEYF. CDR3 nucleotide sequence: TGCGCCAGCAGTGAGTACCTCAAACTCCTAGGGACAAGGCCTAAGATTGAGTACTTC.